This TCR beta chain was captured in a study of blood T cell repertoires in COVID-19 (dated by TCRdb to about 2020). At the level of the whole study: The collaborator samples originated in the United States, Italy and Spain and spanned the acute and convalescent phases of COVID-19. The material from the prospective study consisted of cDNA or gDNA derived from T cells, B-cell-depleted T cells, or PBMCs. The dataset comprised deeply sampled blood TCRbeta repertoires from subjects exposed to, actively infected with, or recovered from COVID-19. The repertoires were released in a freely available public database meant as a resource for research on the immune response to SARS-CoV-2. Samples were obtained from the ongoing ImmuneRACE study (first 160 participants) and from some 1,300 subjects provided by 6 global collaborators. A de-identified subject ID, COVID-19 status, age in years and sex were almost always included in the sample metadata. Where available, HLA class I and class II types were taken from metadata supplied by the sample provider and were not determined by assay-based typing. Overall results and qualifications from the work: The amount of clinical and demographic metadata varied by source and participant and was provided uncurated.

Whole blood was collected in K2EDTA tubes by collaborating institutions according to the institutions' own protocols. For TCRbeta analysis, collaborator samples were shipped as frozen whole blood, as isolated PBMCs, or as DNA extracted from either sample type. The immunoSEQ Assay, a bias-controlled multiplex PCR, was used to amplify TCRbeta CDR3 regions from genomic DNA. Per the source publication's procedure: Nucleated cell counts per sample were estimated from amplification of reference gene primers within the assay. To quantify the absolute abundance of each unique TCRbeta CDR3 rearrangement, sequence reads were collapsed and filtered. For each sample, productive Simpson clonality was calculated as the square root of Simpson's diversity index across productive rearrangements. This is the immuneACCESS table as TCRdb keeps it, with only in-frame sequences that have V and J called. A part of the clones is gone; compared with another copy, unresolved V genes explain less than half, and the rest is unexplained. V, J and clone size were drawn from that table, and D and trimming were deduced from the DNA. This sample has approximately 150,000 clones in its table, and approximately 88% of those were observed once. Around 1.6% of the sample is held by the ten biggest clonotypes.

Including the terminal cysteine and phenylalanine, the CDR3 comprises 15 residues. Only CDR3 DNA remains: 45 bases, in frame from the first base. A word on this clone: Its target antigen remains unknown. Nothing much larger sits one base from this clone, and base qualities are not available.

This clonotype was sampled from a woman between 50 and 59 years old with acute or convalescent COVID-19. Sequencing was done on a sample of peripheral blood. In this chain, TRBV12-1 is recombined with TRBJ1-4. TRBV12-1 is designated a pseudogene. The CDR3 region: CASSPEGEPHEKLFF. The DNA sequence is given as TGTGCCAGCAGCCCAGAGGGCGAACCGCACGAAAAACTGTTTTTT.